A single T cell receptor (beta chain) is shown here with its context. What it recognizes is unknown. The time point: week 23, last vaccination. With topical imiquimod, each dose of the vaccine consisted of 300 ug of mutant IDH1 20-mer peptide. This specimen belongs to a study of a mutant IDH1 vaccine in newly diagnosed glioma. About the study: Vaccination of patients was performed eight times, in weeks 1, 3, 5, 7, 11, 15, 19 and 23. Following radiotherapy alone, or alongside temozolomide cycles, vaccination was started after an interval of 4-6 weeks.

This table comes from immunoSEQ multiplex PCR, and its TCRdb copy is limited to in-frame clones, with some not included. Counted here are fewer than 45,000 clones, approximately 90% occurring once; the ten biggest clones make up about 3.9%. The sample consisted of PBMCs, taken from a glioma patient whose treatment included an IDH1 peptide vaccine. The TCR originated in a man aged 45-60 years with glioma.

Here the CDR3 reads CASSASRGSETQYF. The CDR3 nucleotides are TGTGCCAGCAGCGCCTCCCGAGGTTCAGAGACCCAGTACTTC. The rearrangement links TRBV13 to TRBJ2-5; D not certain. The V end lost 5 bases, the J end lost 4 bases, and 14 bases lay between the germline ends. Germline V lookup: CDR1 PRHDT, CDR2 FYEKMQ (reference sequence). This CDR3 is 14 amino acids long.